The clone carrying this T cell receptor (beta chain) has at least ten counts. This sample was taken from a study of low-dose radiotherapy and immunotherapy resistance in tumors. Study at large: Doses of 0.5 Gy per fraction every 2 weeks, totaling 6.5 Gy, went to Cohort 1.

The germline gives CDR1 ENHRY, CDR2 SYGVKD. This CDR3 comprises 15 residues. The trim removed 8 bases at V and 5 bases at J, leaving 11 bases unmatched. First-strand cDNA used TRAV- and TRBV-specific primers, covering alpha and beta chains. For amplifying TCRs, the PCR ran for about 19 cycles with Phusion, which was used together with a constant-region primer and the adapter on the V primers. TCRdb re-called the reads with MiXCR, one entry per CDR3 protein. The repertoire holds 65,000 to 85,000 distinct CDR3 sequences, with about a sixth as singletons. Time point meaning: after trial treatment. This sample's treatment: LDRT plus nivolumab, ipilimumab, low-dose cyclophosphamide and aspirin (RACIN trial). The treatment that donors received included nivolumab, ipilimumab, aspirin, low-dose cyclophosphamide and low-dose radiotherapy. The presence of advanced solid tumors lacking tumor-infiltrating lymphocytes characterized eligible patients.

The TCR sequence derives from a male donor with prostate cancer. The chain is built from TRBV10-3 and TRBJ2-1; 8 positions match TRBD2. The sample was PBMCs, taken after low-dose radiotherapy plus immunotherapy. The CDR3 spells CAIGEGLGHNNEQFF. For the CDR3, the DNA is TGTGCCATCGGGGAGGGACTAGGACACAACAATGAGCAGTTCTTC.